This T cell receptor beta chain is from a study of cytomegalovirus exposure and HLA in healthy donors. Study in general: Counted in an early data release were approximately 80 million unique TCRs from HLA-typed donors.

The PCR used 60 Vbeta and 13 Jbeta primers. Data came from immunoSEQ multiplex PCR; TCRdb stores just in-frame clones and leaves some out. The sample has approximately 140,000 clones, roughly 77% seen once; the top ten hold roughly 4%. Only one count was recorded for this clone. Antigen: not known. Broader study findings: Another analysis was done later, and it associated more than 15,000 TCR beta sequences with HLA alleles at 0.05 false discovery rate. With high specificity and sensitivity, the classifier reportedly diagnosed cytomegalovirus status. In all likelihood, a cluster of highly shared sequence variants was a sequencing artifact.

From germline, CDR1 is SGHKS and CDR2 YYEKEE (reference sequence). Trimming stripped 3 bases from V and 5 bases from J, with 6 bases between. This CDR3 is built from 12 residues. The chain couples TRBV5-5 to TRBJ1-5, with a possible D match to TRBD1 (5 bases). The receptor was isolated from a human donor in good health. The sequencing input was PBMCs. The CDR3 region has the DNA TGTGCCAGCAGCTCGGGGGATCAGCCCCAGCATTTT. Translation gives CASSSGDQPQHF.